This passage covers 8 T cell receptor beta chains from one sample sequenced in a study of CD8 T cells in ankylosing spondylitis. TCRdb re-called the 5' RACE reads through MiXCR, storing one row per CDR3 protein. Here the sample spans 85,000 to 100,000 distinct CDR3 sequences, about 9.1% being singletons. Sequenced material: blood, either unsorted or a sorted T cell fraction (not recorded which). The receptors stem from a male donor with ankylosing spondylitis or in good health (not recorded which).

In its sample, this clonotype was seen many times. The gene calls are TRBV12-3 or TRBV12-4 and TRBJ2-5; D call uncertain. V was trimmed by 3 bases and J by 3 bases, leaving 8 bases between them. CDR3 length: 13 residues. The CDR3 DNA reads TGTGCCAGCAGTTTTGGGGTAGAAGAGACCCAGTACTTC. It translates to CASSFGVEETQYF.

A remark on this clonotype: A read error may be the cause here, since a much bigger clone is one base away. The missing conserved phenylalanine or tryptophan at the end of this CDR3 makes a read error likely. The chain uses TRBV20-1 and TRBJ1-1; 7 bases fit TRBD1. Trimming at V came to 5 bases and at J to 6 bases, leaving 12 bases not matched to a gene. Per germline, CDR1 DFQATT and CDR2 SNEGSKA (reference sequence). The CDR3 length is 14 residues. The CDR3 loop reads CSAQPDDRVAEAFL. The CDR3 DNA reads TGCAGTGCTCAACCCGATGACAGGGTTGCTGAAGCTTTCCTT.

This clonotype was detected many times. J is TRBJ1-5 and V is TRBV5-6; unclear D gene. The CDR3 totals 12 residues. Between the trimmed V and J ends, which lost 4 bases and 7 bases, there was a span of 9 bases. The germline V gene has CDR1 SGHDT and CDR2 YYEEEE. The CDR3 DNA reads as TGTGCCAGCAGCCCCGGTGGGCAGCCCCAGCATTTT. Amino acid sequence: CASSPGGQPQHF. The full variable domain, with the rest looked up from reference TRBV5-6 and TRBJ1-5, is DAGVTQSPTHLIKTRGQQVTLRCSPKSGHDTVSWYQQALGQGPQFIFQYYEEEERQRGNFPDRFSGHQFPNYSSELNVNALLLGDSALYLCASSPGGQPQHFGDGTRLSIL.

The chain is built from TRBV29-1 and TRBJ2-3; 7 bases fit TRBD2. The V segment lost 3 bases and the J segment 2 bases; nucleotides outside the gene matches: 5. The CDR3 is made up of 14 amino acids. CDR1 and CDR2 from the germline V gene are SQVTM and ANQGSEA. CDR3: CSVDSSGLTDTQYF. As DNA, the CDR3 is TGCAGCGTTGATTCTAGCGGACTCACAGATACGCAGTATTTT.

This clonotype was picked up a small number of times. V is TRBV7-9 and J is TRBJ2-3; D is unclear. This CDR3 region has 13 residues. V gave up 3 bases and J gave up 2 bases, with 6 bases separating them. Germline values: CDR1 SEHNR, CDR2 FQNEAQ (reference sequence). The CDR3 sequence is CASSLENTDTQYF. CDR3 nucleotides: TGTGCCAGCAGCTTGGAAAACACAGATACGCAGTATTTT.

For this clonotype: A much bigger clone sits one base away, suggesting this may be a read error. The genes are TRBV12-3 or TRBV12-4 and TRBJ2-3; TRBD1 might be the D (6 bases). The length of the CDR3 is 9 residues. CDR3 nucleotide sequence: TGTGCCAGCAGCGTAGACAGGACTTTT. This encodes CASSVDRTF.

The chain uses TRBV12-3 or TRBV12-4 and TRBJ2-6; D perhaps matches TRBD2 (5 bases). CDR3 length: 17 amino acids. The V end was cut by 3 bases, the J end by 0 bases, with 12 bases between. This CDR3 is CASSLPGGLSGANVLTF. For the CDR3, the DNA is TGTGCCAGCAGTTTGCCTGGCGGGCTCTCTGGGGCCAACGTCCTGACTTTC.

There are many counts of this clonotype. One junction end does not reproduce the germline sequence, and a read error may be involved. V gene TRBV6-5 combines with J gene TRBJ1-5; D not certain. The CDR3 has 16 residues. Germline values: CDR1 MNHEY, CDR2 SVGAGI. CDR3 nucleotides: TGTGCCAGCATTTACTCGAGCCAGGCCAGCAATCAGCCCCAGCATTTT. This codes for CASIYSSQASNQPQHF.